Detailed here is one T cell receptor (beta chain). The antigen is unknown. At least 6 micrograms of total RNA were extracted per sample. For the second PCR, which ran for about 7 to 12 cycles, a sample-barcoded 5' primer and a J-beta primer mix were used. TCRdb re-derived calls from the 5' RACE reads in MiXCR, one entry per CDR3 protein. The table records about 970,000 distinct CDR3 sequences, around 54% of them present only once. These data belong to a study of blood T cells in healthy people across ages. Study outcomes and limitations: Percentage of naive T cells showed a strong correlation with TCR beta diversity. Shifts in expanded clonotypes may have been confounded by donor CMV status, which was unknown.

Germline CDR1 SEHNR, CDR2 FQNEAQ (reference sequence). The CDR3 extends over 13 amino acids. The ends were cut back, 10 bases at V and 2 bases at J, with 15 bases in the middle. This sequence was found in a woman in her sixties or seventies in good health. Sequencing was performed on blood. The chain combines TRBV7-9 with TRBJ2-7, with D hard to call. The CDR3 spells CATHEAATYEQYF. In DNA form, the CDR3 reads TGTGCCACCCACGAGGCGGCGACCTACGAGCAGTACTTC.